This note documents a single T cell receptor (beta chain) sequence. Its target is unknown. Assay used: immunoSEQ multiplex PCR; TCRdb lists only in-frame clones, some missing. The table includes around 2.5 million clones, 80% to 95% detected once. These data belong to a study of shared clonotypes between healthy human individuals. Study-wide background: With ages of 18 to 49, the donors were a couple of women and a few men.

Study-wide points: Sequencing depth was expected to affect clonotype sharing among donors.

Sequencing was performed on naive CD4+ T cells from PBMCs. Subset in this sample: CD45RA+ positively selected. The clonotype comes from a man younger than 35 in good health. Some clones in this sample may be carry-over from other donors' samples.

CDR3 DNA: TGCGCCAGCAGCCACGAAAACAGGGGCGATCAGCCCCAGCATTTT. Its protein product is CASSHENRGDQPQHF. The chain has TRBV4-3 and TRBJ1-5; TRBD1 matches 7 bases. The V gene's germline CDR1 is LGHNA and CDR2 YSLEER. Trimming removed 3 bases from V and 5 bases from J; junction bases left unmatched: 7. The CDR3 runs 15 residues.